This T cell receptor beta chain was recovered during a study of blood T cells in healthy people across ages. This CDR3 has 15 amino acids. CDR1 is SGHRS and CDR2 is YFSETQ in the germline V gene. V was cut by 0 bases and J by 7 bases, with 11 bases left in between. It was with a sample-barcoded 5' primer and a J-beta primer mix that a second PCR of roughly 7 to 12 cycles was run. Using its own MiXCR run on the 5' RACE reads, TCRdb lists one record per CDR3 protein. The sample lists around 1,000,000 distinct CDR3 sequences; roughly 24% were seen once. The same sample was also studied in work on T cells of mothers and their children.

This sequence joins TRBV5-1 and TRBJ1-6, with D perhaps TRBD1 (5 bases). Material: blood. The TCR sequence derives from a girl aged 2 to 9 in good health. CDR3 coding DNA: TGCGCCAGCAGCTTGGAAGGGGTATGGAATTCACCCCTCCACTTT. It codes for CASSLEGVWNSPLHF.